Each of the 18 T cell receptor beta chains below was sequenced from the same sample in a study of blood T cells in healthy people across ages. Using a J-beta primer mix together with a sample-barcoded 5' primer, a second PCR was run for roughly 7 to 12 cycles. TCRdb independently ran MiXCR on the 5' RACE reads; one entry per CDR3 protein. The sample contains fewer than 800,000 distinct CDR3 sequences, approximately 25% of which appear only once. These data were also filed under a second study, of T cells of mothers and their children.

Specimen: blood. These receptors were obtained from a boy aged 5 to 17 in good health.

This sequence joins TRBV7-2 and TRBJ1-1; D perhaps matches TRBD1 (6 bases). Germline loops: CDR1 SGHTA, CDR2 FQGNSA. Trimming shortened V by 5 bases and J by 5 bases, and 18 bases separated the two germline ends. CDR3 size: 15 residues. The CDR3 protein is CASSPLGGRRTEAFF. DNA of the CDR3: TGTGCCAGCAGCCCGCTGGGGGGCCGAAGGACTGAAGCTTTCTTT.

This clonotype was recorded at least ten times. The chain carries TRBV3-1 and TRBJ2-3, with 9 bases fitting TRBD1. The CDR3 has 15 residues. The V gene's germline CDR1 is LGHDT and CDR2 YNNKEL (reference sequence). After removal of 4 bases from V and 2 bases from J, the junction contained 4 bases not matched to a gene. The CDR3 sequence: CASSPGTGFTDTQYF. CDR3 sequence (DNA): TGTGCCAGCAGCCCCGGGACAGGGTTCACAGATACGCAGTATTTT.

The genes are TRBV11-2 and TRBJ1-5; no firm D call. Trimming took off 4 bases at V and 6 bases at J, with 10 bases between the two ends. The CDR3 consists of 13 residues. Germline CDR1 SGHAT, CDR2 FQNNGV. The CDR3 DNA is TGTGCCAGCAGCTACACAACAGCTCAGCCCCAGCATTTT. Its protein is CASSYTTAQPQHF.

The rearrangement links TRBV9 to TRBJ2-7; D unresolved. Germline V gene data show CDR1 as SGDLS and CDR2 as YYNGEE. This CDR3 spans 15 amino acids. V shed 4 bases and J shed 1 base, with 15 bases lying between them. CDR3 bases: TGTGCCAGCAGCCGCGGCGTTGGGGATTCCTACGAGCAGTACTTC. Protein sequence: CASSRGVGDSYEQYF.

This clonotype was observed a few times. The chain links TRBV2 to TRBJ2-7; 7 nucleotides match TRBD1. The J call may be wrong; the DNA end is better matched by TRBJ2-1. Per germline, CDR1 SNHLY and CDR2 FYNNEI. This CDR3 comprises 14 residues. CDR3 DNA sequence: TGTGCCAGTGATGCCGGGACAGCCTTCAATGAGCAGTTCTTC. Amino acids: CASDAGTAFNEQFF.

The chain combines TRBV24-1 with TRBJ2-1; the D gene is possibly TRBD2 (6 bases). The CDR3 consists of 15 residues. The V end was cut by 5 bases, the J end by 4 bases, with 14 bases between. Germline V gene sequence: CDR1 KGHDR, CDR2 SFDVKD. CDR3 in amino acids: CATSGVAARYNEQFF. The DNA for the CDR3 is TGTGCCACCAGTGGAGTAGCGGCCCGTTACAATGAGCAGTTCTTC.

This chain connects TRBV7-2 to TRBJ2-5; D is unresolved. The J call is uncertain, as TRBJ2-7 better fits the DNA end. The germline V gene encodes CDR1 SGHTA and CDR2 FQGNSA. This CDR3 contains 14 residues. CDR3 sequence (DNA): TGTGCCAGCAGCTCTACAAAACCCCCCTACGAGCAGTACTTC. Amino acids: CASSSTKPPYEQYF.

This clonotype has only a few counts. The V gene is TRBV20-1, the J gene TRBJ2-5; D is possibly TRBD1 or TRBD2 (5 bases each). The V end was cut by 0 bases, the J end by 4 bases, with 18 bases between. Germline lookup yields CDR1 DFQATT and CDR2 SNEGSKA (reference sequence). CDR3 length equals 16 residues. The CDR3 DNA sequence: TGCAGTGCTAGAGATGAGGGGCTAGGCGGTGGAGAGACCCAGTACTTC. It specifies CSARDEGLGGGETQYF.

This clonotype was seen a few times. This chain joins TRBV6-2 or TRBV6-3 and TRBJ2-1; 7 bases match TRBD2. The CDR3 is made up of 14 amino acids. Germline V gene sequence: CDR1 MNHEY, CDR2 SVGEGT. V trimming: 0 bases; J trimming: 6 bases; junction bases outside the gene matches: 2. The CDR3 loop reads CASSYSLASNEQFF. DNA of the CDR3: TGTGCCAGCAGTTACTCACTAGCGAGCAATGAGCAGTTCTTC.

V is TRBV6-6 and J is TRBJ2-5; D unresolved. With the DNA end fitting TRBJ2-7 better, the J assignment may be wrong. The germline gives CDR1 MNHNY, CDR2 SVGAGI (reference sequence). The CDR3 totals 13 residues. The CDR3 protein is CASSYSSGNEQYF. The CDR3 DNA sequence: TGTGCCAGCAGTTACTCGAGTGGAAACGAGCAGTACTTC.

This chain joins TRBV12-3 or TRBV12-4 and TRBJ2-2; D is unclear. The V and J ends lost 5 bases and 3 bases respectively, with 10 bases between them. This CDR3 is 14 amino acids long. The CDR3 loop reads CASSTTQDTGELFF. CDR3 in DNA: TGTGCCAGCAGTACGACGCAAGACACCGGGGAGCTGTTTTTT.

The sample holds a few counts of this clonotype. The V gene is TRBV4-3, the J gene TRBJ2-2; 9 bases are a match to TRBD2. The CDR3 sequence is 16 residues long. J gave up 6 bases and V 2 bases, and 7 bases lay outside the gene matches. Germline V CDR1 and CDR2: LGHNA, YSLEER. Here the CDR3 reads CASSQTPGLAPGELFF. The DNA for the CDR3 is TGCGCCAGCAGCCAAACCCCGGGACTAGCCCCCGGGGAGCTGTTTTTT.

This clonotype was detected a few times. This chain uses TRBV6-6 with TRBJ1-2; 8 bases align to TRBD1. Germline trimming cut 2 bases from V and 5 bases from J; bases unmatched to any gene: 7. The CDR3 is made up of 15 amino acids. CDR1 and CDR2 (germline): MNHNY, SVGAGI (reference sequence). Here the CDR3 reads CASSYPTGALYGYTF. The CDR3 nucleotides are TGTGCCAGCAGTTACCCGACAGGGGCACTGTATGGCTACACCTTC.

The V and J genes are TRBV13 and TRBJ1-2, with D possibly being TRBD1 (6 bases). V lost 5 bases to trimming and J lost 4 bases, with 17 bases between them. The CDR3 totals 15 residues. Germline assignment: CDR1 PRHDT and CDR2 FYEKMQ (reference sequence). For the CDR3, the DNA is TGTGCCAGCAGCCCCCGGGGGACATCTCTCTATGGCTACACCTTC. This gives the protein CASSPRGTSLYGYTF.

CDR3 coding DNA: TGTGCCAGCAGTTTTCTTGCCGTGACTGAAAAACTGTTTTTT. Protein: CASSFLAVTEKLFF. The V gene is TRBV12-3 or TRBV12-4, the J gene TRBJ1-4; D is undetermined. Trimming took 3 bases from V and 7 from J, leaving 12 bases between them. The CDR3 consists of 14 residues.

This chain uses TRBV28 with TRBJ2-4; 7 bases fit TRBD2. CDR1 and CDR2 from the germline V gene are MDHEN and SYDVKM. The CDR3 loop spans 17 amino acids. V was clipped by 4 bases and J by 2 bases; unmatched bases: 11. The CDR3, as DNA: TGTGCCAGCAGTTCTAGCGGAGCTGGGGGTTCCAAAAACATTCAGTACTTC. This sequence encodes CASSSSGAGGSKNIQYF.

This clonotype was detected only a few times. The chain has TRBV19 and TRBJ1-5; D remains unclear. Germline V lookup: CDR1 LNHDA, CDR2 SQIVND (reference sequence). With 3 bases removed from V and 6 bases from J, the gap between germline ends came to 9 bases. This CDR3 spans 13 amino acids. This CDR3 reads CASSIDMGQPQHF. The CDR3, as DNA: TGTGCCAGTAGTATCGATATGGGTCAGCCCCAGCATTTT.

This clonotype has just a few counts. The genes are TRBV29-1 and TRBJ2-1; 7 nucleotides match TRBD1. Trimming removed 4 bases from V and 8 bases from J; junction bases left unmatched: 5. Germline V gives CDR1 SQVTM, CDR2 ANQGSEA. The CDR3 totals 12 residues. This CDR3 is CSVVDRSDEQFF. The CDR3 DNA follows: TGCAGCGTTGTGGACAGGAGCGATGAGCAGTTCTTC.